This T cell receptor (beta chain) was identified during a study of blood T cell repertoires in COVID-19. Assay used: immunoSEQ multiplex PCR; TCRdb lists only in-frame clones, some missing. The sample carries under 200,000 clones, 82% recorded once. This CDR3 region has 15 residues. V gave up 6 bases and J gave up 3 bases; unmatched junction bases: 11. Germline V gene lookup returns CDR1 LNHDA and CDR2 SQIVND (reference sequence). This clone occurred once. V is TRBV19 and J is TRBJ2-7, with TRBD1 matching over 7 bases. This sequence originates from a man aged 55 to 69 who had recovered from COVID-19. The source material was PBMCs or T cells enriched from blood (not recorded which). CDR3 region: CASRPTGTVFYEQYF. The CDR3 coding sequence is TGTGCCAGTAGACCCACCGGGACAGTATTCTACGAGCAGTACTTC.